A selection of T cell receptor beta chains follows, all from one sample in a study of patients and donors after allogeneic stem cell transplantation. TCRdb redid the calling of the RT-PCR reads with MiXCR, one entry per CDR3 protein. The sample has roughly 940,000 distinct CDR3 sequences, approximately 19% seen once; the top ten hold 5% to 7.5%. The specimen sequenced was blood, either unsorted or a sorted T cell fraction (not recorded which). All receptors derive from a human donor who was either an allogeneic HSCT recipient or a stem cell or donor lymphocyte infusion donor (not recorded which). It is not recorded whose cells these are; they may come from a transplant donor. Each CDR3 is given with its conserved first and last residue. A D gene is named only where the DNA matches it firmly. Clone size is shown for a subset of rows, as once, few, many or a class of expanded clone.

j_call | d_call | v_call | clone_size | cdr3_aa | cdr3_nt
TRBJ2-2 | NA | TRBV6-5 | NA | CASSRHTGELFF | TGTGCCAGCAGTCGACACACCGGGGAGCTGTTTTTT
TRBJ2-5 | NA | TRBV9 | many | CASSVEGGETQYF | TGTGCCAGCAGCGTAGAAGGAGGCGAGACCCAGTACTTC
TRBJ1-5 | NA | TRBV12-3/TRBV12-4 | NA | CASSSDRLFNSNQPQHF | TGTGCCAGCAGTTCGGACAGATTATTTAATAGCAATCAGCCCCAGCATTTT
TRBJ2-1 | NA | TRBV5-1 | many | CASSLEASGSYNEQFF | TGCGCCAGCAGCTTGGAAGCCTCAGGGTCCTACAATGAGCAGTTCTTC
TRBJ2-1 | NA | TRBV20-1 | few | CSARDRVYNEQFF | TGCAGTGCTAGAGATCGCGTATACAATGAGCAGTTCTTC
TRBJ2-3 | TRBD2 | TRBV11-3 | NA | CASSLTILAGRTDTQYF | TGTGCCAGCAGCTTAACAATACTAGCGGGCCGCACAGATACGCAGTATTTT
TRBJ1-5 | NA | TRBV29-1 | few | CSVELTLGGPQHF | TGCAGCGTTGAATTGACCTTAGGAGGGCCCCAGCATTTT
TRBJ2-1 | TRBD2 | TRBV7-2 | NA | CASSGLAGGPSEQFF | TGTGCCAGCAGCGGACTAGCGGGGGGGCCAAGTGAGCAGTTCTTC
TRBJ2-3 | TRBD2 | TRBV5-1 | few | CASSQSGGANTQYF | TGCGCCAGCAGCCAAAGCGGGGGGGCAAATACGCAGTATTTT
TRBJ2-1 | NA | TRBV5-1 | NA | CASSGSRNEQFF | TGCGCCAGCTCTGGGAGCCGGAATGAGCAGTTCTTC
TRBJ1-1 | NA | TRBV10-3 | NA | CAISERGRTEAFF | TGTGCCATCAGTGAGCGGGGAAGGACTGAAGCTTTCTTT
TRBJ2-7 | NA | TRBV6-1 | few | CASNQLESYEQYF | TGTGCCAGCAACCAACTAGAAAGCTACGAGCAGTACTTC
TRBJ2-1 | TRBD1 | TRBV3-1 | few | CASSQGVGGGYNEQFF | TGTGCCAGCAGCCAAGGAGTAGGGGGCGGCTACAATGAGCAGTTCTTC
TRBJ1-1 | NA | TRBV12-3/TRBV12-4 | NA | CASSLSGRARYEAFF | TGTGCCAGCAGTTTGTCTGGCAGGGCAAGGTACGAAGCTTTCTTT
TRBJ2-5 | NA | TRBV12-3/TRBV12-4 | NA | CASSSMQTWGRQETQYF | TGTGCCAGCAGTTCAATGCAGACGTGGGGACGTCAAGAGACCCAGTACTTC
TRBJ2-5 | TRBD2 | TRBV6-1 | NA | CATQRASGRVGETQYF | TGTGCCACCCAACGGGCTAGCGGGAGGGTGGGAGAGACCCAGTACTTC
TRBJ2-3 | TRBD2 | TRBV7-2 | NA | CASSLQVAGGGTDTQYF | TGTGCCAGCAGCTTACAGGTAGCGGGGGGAGGCACAGATACGCAGTATTTT
TRBJ2-1 | TRBD2 | TRBV29-1 | few | CSVEGLASDEQFF | TGCAGCGTTGAGGGACTAGCTTCGGACGAGCAGTTCTTC
TRBJ2-1 | NA | TRBV11-3 | NA | CASSLDSTRGDGDEQFF | TGTGCCAGCAGCTTAGACTCGACTCGCGGGGATGGCGATGAGCAGTTCTTC
TRBJ2-7 | NA | TRBV12-3/TRBV12-4 | many | CASRSGSWEQYF | TGTGCCAGCAGGTCTGGGAGCTGGGAGCAGTACTTC
TRBJ1-5 | NA | TRBV7-9 | NA | CASSHIGRGGNQPQHF | TGTGCCAGCAGCCACATCGGCAGGGGTGGCAATCAGCCCCAGCATTTT
TRBJ2-7 | NA | TRBV6-5 | NA | CASSYDFELALSYEQYF | TGTGCCAGCAGTTACGACTTTGAACTAGCCCTCTCCTACGAGCAGTACTTC
TRBJ2-4 | TRBD2 | TRBV5-1 | NA | CASSLDWRPGRGDIQYF | TGCGCCAGCAGCTTGGATTGGAGGCCTGGTCGGGGGGACATTCAGTACTTC
TRBJ2-5 | TRBD1 | TRBV3-1 | NA | CASSPNRQGPGETQYF | TGTGCCAGCAGCCCTAACCGACAGGGCCCCGGCGAGACCCAGTACTTC
TRBJ1-2 | NA | TRBV21-1 | NA | CASNQLYGYTF | TGTGCCAGCAACCAGCTTTATGGCTACACCTTC
TRBJ2-3 | TRBD2 | TRBV13 | few | CASSHSGISTDTQYF | TGTGCCAGCAGCCATAGCGGGATTAGCACAGATACGCAGTATTTT
TRBJ2-7 | NA | TRBV12-3/TRBV12-4 | many | CASSPQPPIWFAYEQYF | TGTGCCAGCAGTCCACAACCCCCGATCTGGTTTGCCTACGAGCAGTACTTC
TRBJ2-2 | NA | TRBV24-1 | few | CATSNRGRLAVNTGELFF | TGTGCCACCAGTAATCGGGGTCGGCTAGCCGTAAACACCGGGGAGCTGTTTTTT
TRBJ1-5 | TRBD1 | TRBV20-1 | NA | CSARGQGWNQPQHF | TGCAGTGCTAGGGGACAGGGGTGGAATCAGCCCCAGCATTTT
TRBJ1-1 | NA | TRBV12-3/TRBV12-4 | many | CASSFPGAEAFF | TGTGCCAGCAGTTTTCCGGGGGCTGAAGCTTTCTTT
TRBJ1-1 | NA | TRBV12-3/TRBV12-4 | NA | CASSNLQGNTEAFF | TGTGCCAGCAGTAACCTTCAGGGGAACACTGAAGCTTTCTTT
TRBJ2-6 | NA | TRBV30 | few | CAWSKSANVLTF | TGTGCCTGGAGTAAATCGGCCAACGTCCTGACTTTC
TRBJ2-3 | NA | TRBV12-3/TRBV12-4 | NA | CASSRPGLGTDTQYF | TGTGCCAGCAGTAGACCTGGATTAGGCACAGATACGCAGTATTTT